This TCR beta chain was sequenced in a study of low-dose radiotherapy and immunotherapy resistance in tumors. Study as a whole: The regimen for patients comprised intravenous nivolumab 240 mg every two weeks plus intravenous ipilimumab 1 mg/kg every six weeks. Aspirin was taken orally at 300 mg daily by patients, and this continued for four cycles from cycle 1 day 1.

Trimming cost V 4 bases and J 1 base; bases outside gene matches: 6. This CDR3 spans 16 amino acids. Per the germline V gene, CDR1 is SGHAT and CDR2 is FQNNGV. cDNA synthesis used a TRAV/TRBV-specific primer set for both chains. It was with a constant-region primer and a V-primer adapter that TCRs were amplified over around 18 PCR cycles. MiXCR, run by TCRdb on the reads, gives a single entry per CDR3 protein. The sample shows 17,000 or so distinct CDR3 sequences, 70% of them seen only once. This clonotype was counted only a few times. The chain joins TRBV11-2 to TRBJ2-5, with 10 bases fitting TRBD2. The origin of this receptor is a human donor with advanced metastatic prostate, ovarian, gallbladder or colorectal cancer (not recorded which). This table probably holds off-target reads from a library built for another chain. CDR3 in DNA: TGTGCCAGCAGCTCCGGAGCGGGGGGGAGCCAAGAGACCCAGTACTTC. It yields the protein CASSSGAGGSQETQYF.